This TCR beta chain was sequenced during a study of T cell responses to AZD1222 COVID-19 vaccine. Trimming left V 1 base short and J 7 bases short, with 14 bases between. The germline CDR1 and CDR2 sequences are ENHRY and SYGVKD. The CDR3 extends over 15 amino acids. Data came from immunoSEQ multiplex PCR; TCRdb stores just in-frame clones and leaves some out. The repertoire holds approximately 150,000 clones, roughly 92% seen once, with 5% to 6.5% in the top ten. Sequences were derived from peripheral blood, sampled on day 0 of AZD1222 vaccination. This clonotype originated in an adult in good health. The gene calls are TRBV10-3 and TRBJ2-1, with a possible D match to TRBD1 (7 bases). The CDR3 here is CAISEWQGGRNEQFF. CDR3 bases: TGTGCCATCAGTGAGTGGCAGGGGGGAAGAAATGAGCAGTTCTTC.